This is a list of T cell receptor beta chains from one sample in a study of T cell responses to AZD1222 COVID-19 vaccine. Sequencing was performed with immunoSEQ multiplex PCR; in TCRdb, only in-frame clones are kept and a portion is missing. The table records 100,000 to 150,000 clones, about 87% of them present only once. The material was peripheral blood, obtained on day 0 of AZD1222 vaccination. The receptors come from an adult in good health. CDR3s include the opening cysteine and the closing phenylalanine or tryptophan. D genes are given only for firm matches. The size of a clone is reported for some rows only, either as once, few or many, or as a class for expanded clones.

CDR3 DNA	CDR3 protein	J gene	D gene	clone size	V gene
TGTGCCAGCAGTGAAACGAGGTCAGGGCCCTACGAGCAGTACTTC	CASSETRSGPYEQYF	TRBJ2-7	.	.	TRBV2
TGCGCCAGCAGGGCCGGGACAGGGGGCTATGAGCAGTACTTC	CASRAGTGGYEQYF	TRBJ2-7	TRBD1	.	TRBV5-1
TGTGCCAGCAGCCATCCCCTCCGGGGTGCTGAAGCTTTCTTT	CASSHPLRGAEAFF	TRBJ1-1	.	.	TRBV3-1/TRBV3-2
TGTGCCAGCAGTTTAGGGACCTCTAGAGAAGCTTTCTTT	CASSLGTSREAFF	TRBJ1-1	.	.	TRBV27
TGTGCCAGCAGCATCTTGTCCGGTTCTAATGAAAAACTGTTTTTT	CASSILSGSNEKLFF	TRBJ1-4	.	.	TRBV7-9
TGCGCCAGCAGCCCCCGGACTCCCAGGAACCAAGAGACCCAGTACTTC	CASSPRTPRNQETQYF	TRBJ2-5	.	.	TRBV5-1
TGTGCCAGCAGCTCCCTGGTCGGAAACACCATATATTTT	CASSSLVGNTIYF	TRBJ1-3	.	.	TRBV11-1
TGCGCCAGCAGCGAGACGGTCGACGGGGAAAAACTGTTTTTT	CASSETVDGEKLFF	TRBJ1-4	.	.	TRBV4-3
TGTGCCAGCAGTACGGCTACCTACAATGAGCAGTTCTTC	CASSTATYNEQFF	TRBJ2-1	.	once	TRBV12-3/TRBV12-4
TGTGCCAGCAGTTGGGGACAGGCTAATGAAAAACTGTTTTTT	CASSWGQANEKLFF	TRBJ1-4	TRBD1	.	TRBV11-3
TGTGCCAGCAGCCCTCGGACTTCTAGCGGGGGGAACGAGCAGTACTTC	CASSPRTSSGGNEQYF	TRBJ2-7	TRBD2	few	TRBV7-2
TGTGCCAGCACCGGGACTAGCGGCTACAATGAGCAGTTCTTC	CASTGTSGYNEQFF	TRBJ2-1	TRBD2	.	TRBV28
TGTGCCAGCAGCGAGGGGACTTTAGGCAATCAGCCCCAGCATTTT	CASSEGTLGNQPQHF	TRBJ1-5	.	.	TRBV9
TGTGCCAGCAGTGCAGACAGGTCGGGGGCCAACGTCCTGACTTTC	CASSADRSGANVLTF	TRBJ2-6	.	.	TRBV2
TGTGCCAGCAGTTCCGAGCGGGGGAGCAACAATGAGCAGTTCTTC	CASSSERGSNNEQFF	TRBJ2-1	TRBD2	.	TRBV27
TGTGCCAGCAGCCCCAAGTCCGGGACAAACAATCAGCCCCAGCATTTT	CASSPKSGTNNQPQHF	TRBJ1-5	.	once	TRBV27
TGTGCCAGCCTCTCGACAGGGGACACAGATACGCAGTATTTT	CASLSTGDTDTQYF	TRBJ2-3	TRBD1	.	TRBV11-2
TGTGCCAGCAGTTCGACAGGGTCCCCGGTTCCCCTCCACTTT	CASSSTGSPVPLHF	TRBJ1-6	TRBD1	.	TRBV6-2/TRBV6-3
TGTGCCAGCAGCCGCGGACAGGGAAATTCACCCCTCCACTTT	CASSRGQGNSPLHF	TRBJ1-6	TRBD1	once	TRBV7-2
TGTGCCAGCAGTGAAGGAACCACAGCGAGCTCCTACAATGAGCAGTTCTTC	CASSEGTTASSYNEQFF	TRBJ2-1	.	.	TRBV25-1
TGTGCCACCAGTGATTCAGGCACAGGGGGGAAGACCTACGAGCAGTACTTC	CATSDSGTGGKTYEQYF	TRBJ2-7	TRBD1	.	TRBV24-1
TGTGCCAGCAGCCCCCCTGGTACCGGGGAGCTGTTTTTT	CASSPPGTGELFF	TRBJ2-2	.	.	TRBV3-1/TRBV3-2
TGTGCCAGCAGTGAAAGGGGTGGCGGAGCCCACACCGGGGAGCTGTTTTTT	CASSERGGGAHTGELFF	TRBJ2-2	.	.	TRBV25-1
TGTGCCATCAGCCCTGGGACGCCCCAGCCCCAGCATTTT	CAISPGTPQPQHF	TRBJ1-5	.	.	TRBV10-3
TGTGCCAGCAGTGAGACAGAGCCCTACGAGCAGTACTTC	CASSETEPYEQYF	TRBJ2-7	.	.	TRBV21-1
TGTGCCTGGAGTGTACGGGGGATTGGAGCTAATGAAAAACTGTTTTTT	CAWSVRGIGANEKLFF	TRBJ1-4	.	.	TRBV30
TGTGCCAGTAAAAGGGACAGGGAGACAGCGTTGGGCTACACCTTC	CASKRDRETALGYTF	TRBJ1-2	TRBD1	.	TRBV19
TGTGCCAGCAGTCTTCACTGGGTGGATCAGGGATCACCCCTCCACTTT	CASSLHWVDQGSPLHF	TRBJ1-6	.	.	TRBV27
TGTGCCAGCTCACCAATGATGGGGTACGGCTACACCTTC	CASSPMMGYGYTF	TRBJ1-2	.	.	TRBV18
TGTGCCAGCAGCTTAGAAGTGCGATCAGATACGCAGTATTTT	CASSLEVRSDTQYF	TRBJ2-3	.	.	TRBV7-9
TGTGCCAGCAGCCCCCCCAAGGGACAGTGGAACACTGAAGCTTTCTTT	CASSPPKGQWNTEAFF	TRBJ1-1	TRBD1	.	TRBV27
TGTGCCAGCAGCTCAGCACCGGGACAGGGTAATTATGGCTACACCTTC	CASSSAPGQGNYGYTF	TRBJ1-2	TRBD1	once	TRBV7-2
TGTGCCAGCAGCCAAGCCCAGACAGGGGGCACTGAAGCTTTCTTT	CASSQAQTGGTEAFF	TRBJ1-1	TRBD1	.	TRBV4-2
TGTGCCAGCAGCCGCAAACCGGGACAGGACTCCTACGAGCAGTACTTC	CASSRKPGQDSYEQYF	TRBJ2-7	TRBD1	.	TRBV7-2
TGTGCCAGCAGCTTGGACAGGGAAGAGACCCAGTACTTC	CASSLDREETQYF	TRBJ2-5	TRBD1	.	TRBV7-8
TGCGCCAGCAGCCCGGGACAGGGGGTGGCTCAGCCCCAGCATTTT	CASSPGQGVAQPQHF	TRBJ1-5	TRBD1	.	TRBV5-1
TGTGCCAGCTCACCTCGAGACTCCTCCTACGAGCAGTACTTC	CASSPRDSSYEQYF	TRBJ2-7	.	few	TRBV18
TGTGCCAGCAGGCCCCCGGAGCGCAATCAGCCCCAGCATTTT	CASRPPERNQPQHF	TRBJ1-5	.	.	TRBV28
TGTGCCAGCAGCGTCAATAAGAGGGGGCTACATGGCTACACCTTC	CASSVNKRGLHGYTF	TRBJ1-2	TRBD1	.	TRBV7-2
TGTGCTAGTGGTTTGGTACGTTCGGGTGAGCAGTTCTTC	CASGLVRSGEQFF	TRBJ2-1	.	once	TRBV12-5
TGTGCCAGCAGCGAACGGACAGGGCCGGGTAATGGCTACACCTTC	CASSERTGPGNGYTF	TRBJ1-2	TRBD1	once	TRBV7-2
TGTGCCAGCAGCTTGGTGGTCAACCCCCGCTACGAGCAGTACTTC	CASSLVVNPRYEQYF	TRBJ2-7	.	.	TRBV5-8
TGTGCCAGCAGTCCTCACCCCGGGACAGGGACAGATACGCAGTATTTT	CASSPHPGTGTDTQYF	TRBJ2-3	TRBD1	.	TRBV27
TGCGCCAGCAGCCAAGATCTGGAGGGAATTGGCTATGGCTACACCTTC	CASSQDLEGIGYGYTF	TRBJ1-2	.	.	TRBV4-3
TGTGCCAGCTCCTACGGGGGCAGGGGGCACTCACCCCTCCACTTT	CASSYGGRGHSPLHF	TRBJ1-6	TRBD1	.	TRBV7-3
TGTGCCAGCAGCTCAAGGACGGGCAATTCACCCCTCCACTTT	CASSSRTGNSPLHF	TRBJ1-6	.	.	TRBV11-1
TGTGCCACCCACCCGGGGAGGACTGAAGCTTTCTTT	CATHPGRTEAFF	TRBJ1-1	.	few	TRBV28